The sample holds a few counts of the clone carrying this T cell receptor (beta chain). No antigen is known for it. The record originates from a study of T-cell reconstitution after alpha-beta-depleted transplantation in children. As it was prepared, the TCRbeta library received unique molecular identifiers. Each CDR3 protein gets one entry after TCRdb re-called the PCR reads with MiXCR. The profile covers around 700,000 distinct CDR3 sequences, with about an eighth appearing a single time and 0.79% taken by the ten largest. CDR1 SGHKS and CDR2 YYEKEE come from the germline V gene (reference sequence). V dropped 4 bases and J dropped 5 bases, with 24 bases sitting between them. The CDR3 has 17 amino acids. Study observations and caveats: T cells produced anew were the main source of T-cell counts and diversity one year after transplant.

This specimen consisted of PBMCs, obtained before TCRalphabeta/CD19-depleted stem cell transplant. The rearrangement links TRBV5-5 to TRBJ1-1, with TRBD1 as a possible D gene (6 bases). The TCR comes from a girl aged 2 to 10 with congenital amegakaryocytic thrombocytopenia, due to receive a stem cell transplant. The CDR3 DNA follows: TGTGCCAGCAGCCCCGGGGGGCCCCAGGGGAGGAGGACTGAAGCTTTCTTT. Translation gives CASSPGGPQGRRTEAFF.